The present TCR beta chain was sequenced within a study of beta chain features in type 1 diabetes. CD45RO/CCR7/CD25/CD127/CD95/CD27 separated CD4+ naive, central memory, regulatory and stem cell-like memory cells by sorting. Study findings and constraints: Type 1 diabetes patients showed a moderate but significant shortening of TCRB CDR3s in all four CD4+ subsets. Unsettled here was the matter of whether HLA type influences TCRB rearrangement. Researchers reported that naive, central memory and Treg TCRB repertoires appeared more similar in patients than in healthy donors. Insertion counts at VDJ junctions were lower in type 1 diabetes patients, who also showed more deletions there.

Details on this clone: Its target is not known.

Reverse transcribing all isolated RNA meant expressed TCRB transcripts were sequenced. The data were produced by immunoSEQ multiplex PCR, yet TCRdb's version contains in-frame clones alone and is incomplete. The profile shows 150,000 to 170,000 clones, around a tenth of them singletons. Germline CDR1 reads SGHVS; CDR2 reads FNYEAQ. The CDR3 spans 15 residues. V lost 5 bases, J lost 0 bases, and 13 bases lay in between. V is TRBV7-6 and J is TRBJ2-5; tentatively, D is TRBD2 (5 bases). This sequence was found in a man aged 30 to 39 with type 1 diabetes. Input material: central memory CD4+ T cells from blood. The CDR3 reads CASSRGLANQETQYF. The CDR3 bases are TGTGCCAGCAGCCGGGGATTGGCCAACCAAGAGACCCAGTACTTC.